The 32 T cell receptor beta chains below all came from one sample that was sequenced in a study of T cell responses to AZD1222 COVID-19 vaccine. Method: immunoSEQ multiplex PCR; TCRdb's copy keeps in-frame clones and lacks some. The data hold about 18,000 clones, with about 90% observed a single time. Source: peripheral blood, taken 28 days after the second AZD1222 dose. The receptors derive from an adult who received the AZD1222 COVID-19 vaccine.

This chain connects TRBV18 to TRBJ2-7; 13 bases are shared with TRBD2. CDR1 and CDR2 from the germline V gene are KGHSH and LQKENI. Trimming removed 6 bases from V and 6 bases from J; junction bases left unmatched: 8. The CDR3 runs to 15 residues. CDR3 DNA: TGTGCCAGCTCTCATGGGACTAGCGGGGAAAGCGAGCAGTACGTC. Translating it yields CASSHGTSGESEQYV.

This clone was found once. The V call is TRBV7-6, the J call TRBJ1-5; TRBD1 might be the D (6 bases). Between the trimmed V and J ends, which lost 5 bases and 6 bases, there was a span of 17 bases. This CDR3 region has 15 residues. Germline-derived CDR1 and CDR2 are SGHVS and FNYEAQ. CDR3 sequence reads: CASSVRAGEGQPQHF. In DNA, the CDR3 is TGTGCCAGCAGCGTTAGGGCAGGGGAAGGTCAGCCCCAGCATTTT.

The genes are TRBV5-1 and TRBJ1-2, with D maybe TRBD1 (5 bases). Germline V CDR1 and CDR2: SGHRS, YFSETQ. This CDR3 contains 15 residues. Trimming stripped 7 bases from V and 8 bases from J, with 24 bases between. The CDR3 protein is CASRLQGTRPGGYTF. The CDR3 DNA reads TGCGCCAGCCGCCTCCAAGGGACTCGACCGGGGGGCTACACCTTC.

J is TRBJ2-3 and V is TRBV5-8; D is possibly TRBD1 (5 bases). The CDR3 covers 17 residues. Germline V gene sequence: CDR1 SGHTS, CDR2 YDEGEE. Trimming removed 4 bases at V and 1 base at J, with 19 bases between. The CDR3 region is CASSPIQGPGGTDTQYF. CDR3 nucleotides: TGTGCCAGCAGCCCTATTCAGGGCCCCGGCGGCACAGATACGCAGTATTTT.

The chain has TRBV7-9 and TRBJ2-1, with a possible D match to TRBD1 (6 bases). Germline CDR1 and CDR2: SEHNR and FQNEAQ (reference sequence). The ends were cut back, 5 bases at V and 6 bases at J, with 23 bases in the middle. This CDR3 is built from 17 residues. The DNA for the CDR3 is TGTGCCAGCAGCGACCTCCGTACAAGCACAGGGACCAATGAGCAGTTCTTC. Protein sequence: CASSDLRTSTGTNEQFF. The full variable domain, rest sourced from reference TRBV7-9 and TRBJ2-1, is DTGVSQNPRHKITKRGQNVTFRCDPISEHNRLYWYRQTLGQGPEFLTYFQNEAQLEKSRLLSDRFSAERPKGSFSTLEIQRTEQGDSAMYLCASSDLRTSTGTNEQFFGPGTRLTVL.

The V gene is TRBV5-6, the J gene TRBJ1-3; 12 bases agree with TRBD1. CDR1 and CDR2 (germline): SGHDT, YYEEEE. This CDR3 spans 18 amino acids. V lost 4 bases, J lost 1 base, and 9 bases stayed unmatched. The CDR3 DNA sequence: TGTGCCAGCAGCCCCGGGACAGGGGGCGTTCTGTCTGGAAACACCATATATTTT. As protein: CASSPGTGGVLSGNTIYF.

The gene calls are TRBV18 and TRBJ2-6; no reliable D call. V was pared by 1 base and J by 2 bases, with 6 bases between. The germline V gene has CDR1 KGHSH and CDR2 LQKENI. The CDR3 sequence is 15 residues long. The DNA for the CDR3 is TGTGCCAGCTCACCACGGGATCCTGGGGCCAACGTCCTGACTTTC. Encoded protein: CASSPRDPGANVLTF.

In DNA form, the CDR3 reads TGTGCCAGCAGTTACTCACAGACACTTGGGCTTGAGACCCAGTACTTC. Translation: CASSYSQTLGLETQYF. The rearrangement uses TRBV6-5 and TRBJ2-5; D gene ambiguous. CDR1 MNHEY and CDR2 SVGAGI come from the germline V gene. This CDR3 spans 16 amino acids. Trimming took 0 bases from V and 5 from J, leaving 16 bases between them.

The chain carries TRBV3-1 (or the pseudogene TRBV3-2) and TRBJ2-5, with 7 bases lining up with TRBD2. This CDR3 contains 16 residues. The ends lost 2 bases at V and 2 bases at J; junction bases unmatched: 8. The germline gives CDR1 LGHDT, CDR2 YNNKEL (reference sequence). The CDR3 bases are TGTGCCAGCAGCCAACGGGAAGCGGGATATCAAGAGACCCAGTACTTC. Protein: CASSQREAGYQETQYF.

V gene TRBV7-2 combines with J gene TRBJ2-3; tentative D call: TRBD1 (6 bases). V was cut by 0 bases and J by 6 bases, with 16 bases left in between. This CDR3 is 16 amino acids long. Germline CDR1 SGHTA, CDR2 FQGNSA. The CDR3 spells CASSLALHREYDTQYF. CDR3 nucleotide sequence: TGTGCCAGCAGCTTAGCTCTACACAGGGAGTACGATACGCAGTATTTT.

This sequence joins TRBV9 and TRBJ2-2, with 8 bases lining up with TRBD2. The CDR3 is made up of 16 amino acids. Germline values: CDR1 SGDLS, CDR2 YYNGEE. V was clipped by 0 bases and J by 1 base; unmatched bases: 2. Here the CDR3 DNA reads TGTGCCAGCAGCGTAGATCTAGCGGGGAACACCGGGGAGCTGTTTTTT. It encodes CASSVDLAGNTGELFF. Filled out from reference TRBV9 and TRBJ2-2, the complete variable domain reads DSGVTQTPKHLITATGQRVTLRCSPRSGDLSVYWYQQSLDQGLQFLIQYYNGEERAKGNILERFSAQQFPDLHSELNLSSLELGDSALYFCASSVDLAGNTGELFFGEGSRLTVL.

This clone was seen only a few times. V usage is TRBV10-3 and J usage is TRBJ2-1; TRBD2 agrees at 13 bases. The V segment lost 4 bases and the J segment 3 bases; nucleotides outside the gene matches: 6. Germline CDR1 and CDR2: ENHRY and SYGVKD. CDR3 length equals 17 residues. The CDR3 protein is CAISAGTSGAVYNEQFF. The CDR3 DNA reads TGTGCCATCAGTGCTGGGACTAGCGGGGCGGTCTACAATGAGCAGTTCTTC.

This chain connects TRBV28 to TRBJ2-7, with 11 nucleotides matching TRBD1. V gave up 5 bases and J gave up 3 bases; unmatched junction bases: 12. The CDR3 runs 17 residues. Germline CDR1 is MDHEN and CDR2 is SYDVKM. The CDR3: CASSPVTGTGGVYEQYV. CDR3 DNA: TGTGCCAGCAGTCCCGTAACCGGGACAGGGGGGGTCTACGAGCAGTACGTC.

A single count supports this clone. The V and J genes are TRBV28 and TRBJ1-5, with a weak D call TRBD1 (6 bases). The CDR3 totals 12 residues. CDR1 is MDHEN and CDR2 is SYDVKM in the germline V gene. Trimming cost V 11 bases and J 7 bases, with 15 bases left between them. The CDR3 spells CAGGSGDQPQHF. For the CDR3, the DNA is TGTGCCGGGGGATCAGGGGACCAGCCCCAGCATTTT. Full variable domain (missing parts from reference TRBV28 and TRBJ1-5): DVKVTQSSRYLVKRTGEKVFLECVQDMDHENMFWYRQDPGLGLRLIYFSYDVKMKEKGDIPEGYSVSREKKERFSLILESASTNQTSMYLCAGGSGDQPQHFGDGTRLSIL.

In DNA, the CDR3 is TGTGCCAGCAGCTTGGGGACAGCCGGCGGGAGCTACTACGAGCAGTACTTC. It specifies CASSLGTAGGSYYEQYF. The chain recombines TRBV5-5 with TRBJ2-7, with D perhaps matching TRBD2 (7 bases). Per germline, CDR1 SGHKS and CDR2 YYEKEE (reference sequence). This CDR3 comprises 17 residues. Between the trimmed V and J ends, which lost 0 bases and 3 bases, there was a span of 19 bases.

J is TRBJ2-3 and V is TRBV29-1; TRBD1 is a possible D gene (5 bases). This CDR3 is 12 amino acids long. The V end was cut by 3 bases, the J end by 3 bases, with 7 bases between. CDR1 and CDR2 (germline): SQVTM, ANQGSEA. The DNA of the CDR3 is TGCAGCGTTGAGGCAGGGACAGATACGCAGTATTTT. Amino acid sequence: CSVEAGTDTQYF.

In its sample, this clone was seen a few times. The chain combines TRBV28 with TRBJ1-5, with no clear D. V was clipped by 4 bases and J by 2 bases, with 18 bases between them. CDR3 length equals 17 residues. Germline CDR1 reads MDHEN; CDR2 reads SYDVKM. Here the CDR3 reads CASSSPRLRIGNQPQHF. The CDR3, as DNA: TGTGCCAGCAGTTCTCCACGCCTCCGGATCGGCAATCAGCCCCAGCATTTT.

The V gene is TRBV11-1, the J gene TRBJ2-2; D remains unclear. The CDR3 has 16 residues. V lost 6 bases, J lost 4 bases, and 18 bases lay in between. CDR1 and CDR2 from the germline V gene are SGHAT and FQDESV (reference sequence). CDR3: CASSPTLPLGTGELFF. As DNA, the CDR3 is TGTGCCAGCAGTCCAACCCTACCCCTAGGCACCGGGGAGCTGTTTTTT.

The gene calls are TRBV5-1 and TRBJ2-5, with D possibly matching TRBD2 (6 bases). Germline lookup yields CDR1 SGHRS and CDR2 YFSETQ. This CDR3 has 15 amino acids. The V end lost 4 bases, the J end lost 5 bases, and 18 bases lay between the germline ends. The CDR3 loop reads CASSTYDGGIETQYF. CDR3 coding DNA: TGCGCCAGCAGCACGTATGATGGGGGGATCGAGACCCAGTACTTC.

The chain carries TRBV19 and TRBJ1-2, with D possibly being TRBD1 (5 bases). Trimming took off 4 bases at V and 7 bases at J, with 13 bases between the two ends. Germline assignment: CDR1 LNHDA and CDR2 SQIVND (reference sequence). CDR3 length: 13 residues. The CDR3 here is CASSTQGWVGYTF. In DNA, the CDR3 is TGTGCCAGTAGTACGCAGGGATGGGTTGGCTACACCTTC.

V is TRBV4-1 and J is TRBJ2-1, with TRBD2 matching over 8 bases. Per the germline V gene, CDR1 is MGHRA and CDR2 is YSYEKL. The CDR3 loop spans 17 amino acids. V dropped 2 bases and J dropped 0; count of bases not matched to a gene: 6. This CDR3 is CASSQNRGGRSYNEQFF. The CDR3 bases are TGCGCCAGCAGCCAAAATCGCGGGGGGCGCTCCTACAATGAGCAGTTCTTC.

This clone is medium-sized in the sample. This chain links TRBV2 with TRBJ1-2, with a weak D call TRBD1 (6 bases). This CDR3 has 13 amino acids. V was shortened by 7 bases and J by 9 bases, with 18 bases between the two germline ends. Germline CDR1 and CDR2: SNHLY and FYNNEI. CDR3 in DNA: TGTGCCAGCAAAGGACAGAGTACTCAGAGCTACACCTTC. Protein: CASKGQSTQSYTF.

The count of this clone is one. This chain uses TRBV5-1 with TRBJ2-1; D gene ambiguous. Per the germline V gene, CDR1 is SGHRS and CDR2 is YFSETQ. V lost 3 bases and J 1 base, leaving 17 bases between the germline ends. The CDR3 has 17 residues. DNA for the CDR3: TGCGCCAGCAGCTCAAGAACAGAACTCCTTTCCTACAATGAGCAGTTCTTC. Translated, it gives CASSSRTELLSYNEQFF.

This clone was seen just once. The rearrangement links TRBV10-2 to TRBJ2-7, with 7 bases matching TRBD2. This CDR3 contains 13 residues. Germline V gene data show CDR1 as WSHSY and CDR2 as SAAADI. Trimming at V came to 8 bases and at J to 3 bases, leaving 7 bases not matched to a gene. As DNA, the CDR3 is TGCGCCAGCGGCCGGGACTATGGCTACGAGCAGTACTTC. Amino acids: CASGRDYGYEQYF.

The chain joins TRBV5-5 to TRBJ1-3; the match to TRBD1 covers 7 bases. The CDR3 is 15 amino acids. Germline-derived CDR1 and CDR2 are SGHKS and YYEKEE (reference sequence). With V trimmed by 6 bases and J by 2 bases, 8 bases remained unmatched. The CDR3 loop reads CASTSTTGPGNTIYF. The CDR3 DNA reads as TGTGCCAGCACCTCTACGACAGGGCCTGGAAACACCATATATTTT.

The count of this clone is one. This chain links TRBV5-4 with TRBJ2-3, with no clear D. This CDR3 contains 12 residues. V lost 4 bases and J 1 base, leaving 4 bases between the germline ends. CDR1 is SGHNT and CDR2 is YYREEE in the germline V gene (reference sequence). The CDR3 DNA is TGTGCCAGCAGCGGGGGCACAGATACGCAGTATTTT. Its protein is CASSGGTDTQYF.

The V call is TRBV15, the J call TRBJ2-1, with no clear D. The V gene's germline CDR1 is LNHNV and CDR2 YYDKDF (reference sequence). The CDR3 sequence is 12 residues long. V shed 1 base and J shed 5 bases, with 3 bases lying between them. This chain's CDR3 is CATSRVHNEQFF. Written as DNA, the CDR3 is TGTGCCACCAGCAGAGTACACAATGAGCAGTTCTTC.

The chain recombines TRBV7-8 with TRBJ2-1; D remains unclear. Germline assignment: CDR1 SGHVS and CDR2 FQNEAQ. Trimming left V 5 bases short and J 10 bases short, with 9 bases between. The CDR3 contains 11 residues. CDR3 DNA: TGTGCCAGCAGCGGAGCAGGAGAGCAGTTCTTC. It encodes CASSGAGEQFF.

This clone appeared a few times. The gene calls are TRBV30 and TRBJ2-7; D is possibly TRBD2 (6 bases). Germline values: CDR1 GTSNPN, CDR2 SVGIG (reference sequence). V shed 4 bases and J shed 2 bases, with 12 bases lying between them. The CDR3 has 13 residues. The CDR3 is CAWKEGGTYEQYF. The DNA for the CDR3 is TGTGCCTGGAAGGAGGGTGGTACCTACGAGCAGTACTTC.

J is TRBJ2-1 and V is TRBV28; TRBD1 aligns across 7 bases. The J segment lost 0 bases and the V segment lost 4 bases, leaving 9 bases of the junction unmatched. Germline loops: CDR1 MDHEN, CDR2 SYDVKM. The CDR3 sequence is 17 residues long. The CDR3 is CASSSTGLPDSYNEQFF. As DNA, the CDR3 is TGTGCCAGCAGTTCGACAGGGTTACCTGACTCCTACAATGAGCAGTTCTTC.

This clone has only a few counts. The genes are TRBV7-2 and TRBJ2-5, with TRBD2 as a possible D gene (6 bases). From germline, CDR1 is SGHTA and CDR2 FQGNSA. Trimming shortened V by 1 base and J by 0 bases, and 9 bases separated the two germline ends. The CDR3 totals 15 residues. DNA of the CDR3: TGTGCCAGCAGCTTAGTCAGCGGGTACCAAGAGACCCAGTACTTC. Amino acid sequence: CASSLVSGYQETQYF.

The gene calls are TRBV6-1 and TRBJ2-5, with a weak D call TRBD1 (5 bases). The germline V and J ends were trimmed by 2 bases and 1 base, with 17 bases remaining between them. The CDR3 spans 17 residues. In germline, CDR1 is MNHNS, CDR2 SASEGT. CDR3: CASSELGVTVTQETQYF. The CDR3 nucleotides are TGTGCCAGCAGTGAATTAGGTGTGACAGTGACCCAAGAGACCCAGTACTTC.